This entry is about one TCR beta chain. V was pared by 11 bases and J by 2 bases, with 13 bases between. This CDR3 has 13 amino acids. Germline V gene lookup returns CDR1 MNHEY and CDR2 SVGAGI. This specimen comes from a study of cytotoxic CD8 clonotypes in ibrutinib-treated CLL. Study-wide background: Of a cohort that held roughly eleven relapsed/refractory and roughly 15 treatment-naive patients, approximately 18 were IGHV unmutated. Among patients, around 25 responded partially and 2 completely; roughly 14 then stayed remitted and about 12 progressed after median around 70 months.

Deep sequencing aimed at 1 in 200,000 to 1 in 1 million T cells' resolution. Clones were read by immunoSEQ multiplex PCR, and TCRdb kept only the in-frame ones, dropping some. This table holds about 300,000 clones, approximately 79% found once. V gene TRBV6-5 combines with J gene TRBJ1-5, with a weak D call TRBD1 (5 bases). The input for sequencing was PBMCs, taken at disease progression, from a patient treated with ibrutinib. The receptor was derived from a human donor with chronic lymphocytic leukemia. CDR3 amino acids: CASWGRGNQPQHF. In DNA form, the CDR3 reads TGTGCCTCCTGGGGGAGAGGCAATCAGCCCCAGCATTTT.